What follows is one TCR beta chain and its context. J lost 5 bases, V lost 3 bases, and 3 bases had no gene match. The length of the CDR3 is 14 residues. The germline V gene encodes CDR1 SGHTA and CDR2 FQGNSA. The sample belongs to a study of cytomegalovirus exposure and HLA in healthy donors. Primers included in the PCR were 60 Vbeta and 13 Jbeta primers. The protocol was immunoSEQ multiplex PCR, while the TCRdb copy is restricted to in-frame clones and leaves out a portion. The sample records 100,000 to 150,000 clones, approximately 80% being singletons. The chain uses TRBV7-2 and TRBJ1-2; the match to TRBD1 covers 10 bases. The sequenced material came from PBMCs. This clonotype originated in a woman aged 55-75 years in good health and CMV-seronegative. The CDR3 is CASSFGTGAYGYTF. CDR3 in DNA: TGTGCCAGCAGCTTTGGGACAGGGGCATATGGCTACACCTTC.